This T cell receptor beta chain was documented in a study of CD8 T cells in cerebrospinal fluid in Alzheimer's disease (dated by TCRdb to 2020 to 2021). Background on the whole study: The study assessed CSF T cell clonal expansion with two single-cell approaches: plate-based nested PCR sequencing and droplet-based sequencing. The study examined whether cerebrospinal fluid from healthy elderly individuals and from patients with neurodegenerative disease contained clonally expanded T cells. In the droplet-based CSF analysis comparing patients with controls, 10 or so healthy controls (roughly 11,000 cells) and 10 or so patients with MCI or Alzheimer's disease (just over 10,000 cells) were included. The CSF gene-expression analysis, which included patients with Parkinson's disease, covered a total of roughly 25 samples. Results the study describes overall, beyond this receptor: Only samples with detectable clones went into the overall clonality comparison: some 11 healthy, 5 MCI, 5 AD, and 6 PD. When data were pooled, 4 of 6 Alzheimer's patients but only 1 of 10 healthy subjects had a highly expanded clone, defined as at least 3% of TCRs. The EBV-specific clones were neither the most highly expanded clones nor enriched among patients. In patients with MCI or Alzheimer's disease, the biggest CSF clone accounted for a larger percentage of TCRs than in controls. Finding EBV-specific TCRs in CSF, the authors cautioned, does not establish a causal link between EBV and Alzheimer's disease.

According to the germline V gene, CDR1 reads MNHNS and CDR2 reads SASEGT. Reading from cysteine to phenylalanine, the CDR3 counts 11 amino acids. DNA is not on record. The library was obtained by 10x single-cell sequencing. CSF cells were profiled with 10X Genomics single-cell V(D)J and 5' gene-expression libraries. An Illumina NextSeq550 was used to sequence CSF single-cell TCR libraries. Per the authors' processing: V(D)J reads were aligned to the vdj-GRCh38 alts ensemble 2.0.0 reference and processed with the Cell Ranger vdj pipeline. Clonotypes were defined as cell barcodes sharing the same set of productive CDR3 nucleotide sequences. Clonotype information was added to Seurat v3.0 gene-expression metadata to link clonality with transcriptional profiles. CSF cells with more than 1,800 genes, more than 7,500 UMIs or more than 10% mitochondrial reads were excluded. To identify TCRs with known antigen specificity, CDR3-beta sequences were compared against VDJdb. Only TCRs with complete alpha and beta chains were included in the network analysis of clone sharing, which used the R package qgraph. TCRdb reprocessed the public reads and reports one entry per CDR3 protein sequence, without DNA. The V and J calls, along with clone size, are taken from TCRdb and not from the paper's own processing. The table for this sample records 650 to 800 distinct CDR3 sequences. In total, the top ten clones hold 33% of the sample.

None of the participants had acute infectious disease, and every participant was in good physical condition. Neurodegeneration in patients was confirmed with biomarkers including neurofilament, amyloid-beta and tau. For droplet-based sequencing, live CSF cells were sorted using a live/dead marker. CSF was obtained by lumbar puncture, and immune cells were pelleted by centrifugation at 300g. Each CSF sample was examined for red blood cells, and any sample with blood contamination was excluded. CSF cells were cryopreserved in freezing medium, frozen overnight at -80 °C, and then stored in liquid nitrogen. Before analysis, CSF samples were stored for less than seven months. Frequency alone marks this clonotype as medium-sized (0.01 to 0.1%); no count is stored. The antigen this receptor binds is unknown.

The sequence was obtained from a human donor with Alzheimer's disease. The sequencing input was cerebrospinal fluid. This sequence uses TRBV6-1 and TRBJ2-4; the TCRdb call, TRBD1, lacks DNA for checking. The CDR3 here reads CASGTSNIQYF.